The 7 T cell receptor beta chains listed next were all sequenced from one sample in a study of vaccination and CD4 T cells after COVID-19. Specified treatment: approximately nine-day PBMC culture with coronavirus spike peptide pools or control peptides (ViraFEST assay). Cultured CD4+ T-cell DNA underwent Oncomine TCR Beta short-read sequencing. One entry per CDR3 protein, called by TCRdb with MiXCR from the PCR reads. The sample lists about 18,000 distinct CDR3 sequences; over 45% were seen once. Antigens for these TCRs are unknown. Sequenced material: CD4+ T cells from blood, cultured in vitro, taken before SARS-CoV-2 vaccination. The receptors originated from a human donor who had recovered from COVID-19.

This chain joins TRBV4-2 and TRBJ1-5, with D possibly matching TRBD1 (5 bases). The CDR3 runs 16 residues. Trimming pared 0 bases from V and 4 bases from J, leaving 13 bases between. CDR1 is LGHNA and CDR2 is YNFKEQ in the germline V gene. CDR3 DNA: TGTGCCAGCAGCCAAGATTTAAGAGACAGAAATCAGCCCCAGCATTTT. Protein product: CASSQDLRDRNQPQHF.

This clonotype is a singleton in its sample. The limits of the CDR3 on the DNA are not certain, so only TCRdb's listed CDR3 is given. The rearrangement links TRBV7-5 to TRBJ2-3; TRBD2, as called in the table, went unchecked against the DNA. TRBV7-5 is an annotated pseudogene. The CDR3 length is 20 residues, termini included. CDR3 loop: CISVSEIPGLAGQSTDTQYF.

The V and J genes are TRBV6-5 and TRBJ1-2, with D possibly matching TRBD1 (6 bases). V dropped 2 bases and J dropped 0 bases, with 19 bases sitting between them. This CDR3 spans 18 amino acids. Germline V CDR1 and CDR2: MNHEY, SVGAGI. This chain's CDR3 is CASSYTTGMGRPNYGYTF. CDR3 nucleotide sequence: TGTGCCAGCAGTTACACCACAGGGATGGGGCGTCCTAACTATGGCTACACCTTC.

This chain joins TRBV6-1 and TRBJ1-1; the match to TRBD1 covers 8 bases. Germline assignment: CDR1 MNHNS and CDR2 SASEGT. The CDR3 extends over 11 amino acids. The J segment lost 11 bases and the V segment lost 4 bases, leaving 3 bases of the junction unmatched. In nucleotides, the CDR3 is TGTGCCAGCAGTGCAGACAGGGGCGCTTTCTTT. This sequence encodes CASSADRGAFF.

The rearrangement uses TRBV6-1 and TRBJ2-3; D is perhaps TRBD2 (5 bases). The germline CDR1 and CDR2 sequences are MNHNS and SASEGT. The V gene lost 7 bases and the J gene lost 1 base, with 15 bases spanning the gap. This CDR3 has 15 amino acids. CDR3 in amino acids: CASTHLGEGTDTQYF. CDR3 coding DNA: TGTGCCAGCACGCACCTCGGGGAAGGCACAGATACGCAGTATTTT.

In this sample, this clonotype turned up once. J is TRBJ1-6 and V is TRBV27, with D possibly matching TRBD1 (5 bases). Germline CDR1 MNHEY, CDR2 SMNVEV (reference sequence). The CDR3 consists of 14 residues. With 4 bases removed from V and 7 bases from J, the gap between germline ends came to 11 bases. The CDR3 DNA reads TGTGCCAGCAGTTCAGACAGACTCAATTCACCCCTCCACTTT. Translating it yields CASSSDRLNSPLHF.

This chain connects TRBV7-9 to TRBJ1-1; possible D gene TRBD1, 5 bases. The ends were cut back, 1 base at V and 0 bases at J, with 6 bases in the middle. Looked up from germline, CDR1 is SEHNR and CDR2 is FQNEAQ (reference sequence). This CDR3 has 14 amino acids. The CDR3 spells CASSLGGVNTEAFF. Written as DNA, the CDR3 is TGTGCCAGCAGCTTAGGAGGGGTGAACACTGAAGCTTTCTTT.